This T cell receptor beta chain comes out of a study of neurological immune-mediated disorders. With 10-nucleotide random UMIs included, cDNA was synthesized by 5'RACE. TCRdb re-derived calls from the 5' RACE reads in MiXCR, one entry per CDR3 protein. The sample lists 50,000 or so distinct CDR3 sequences, about an eighth occurring once. Note on this clonotype: It is unclear where the CDR3 begins or ends on the DNA, so no DNA is shown, and the CDR3 is as TCRdb lists it.

The germline V gene encodes CDR1 SGHTA and CDR2 FQGNSA. The CDR3 region is 22 residues in length, termini included. This sequence was found in a man in his 60s in good health. This sequence joins TRBV7-2 and TRBJ2-7; the D call of TRBD1 is as the table states it, not checked on the DNA. The specimen was PBMCs. The chain's CDR3 is CASSFYICSATPLGTVGYEQYF.